Listed below are T cell receptor beta chains from one sample, sequenced in a study of identical twins. TCRdb processed the 5' RACE reads anew with MiXCR; each CDR3 protein has one entry. The table lists 200,000 to 300,000 distinct CDR3 sequences, roughly 13% of them singletons, with more than 3.5% in the top ten. These same data were also listed under a study on yellow fever vaccine responses in identical twins.

The material sequenced was memory (CD45RO+) T cells sorted from blood. Receptors were obtained from a woman aged 18-29 years in good health. The CDR3 runs from the conserved cysteine through the conserved F or W. The D gene is left open where the match is weak. The size entry is marked missing in some rows and otherwise reads once, few, many or a size class.

D,J,V,size,DNA,CDR3
TRBD2,TRBJ2-1,TRBV28,.,TGTGCCAGCAGTTTTCTTCCTGCCGGGACTAGGAATAACAATGAGCAGTTCTTC,CASSFLPAGTRNNNEQFF
.,TRBJ2-3,TRBV5-1,.,TGCGCCAGCAGCTTGAGGTGGGGTTGGGGACACCAGGAGACAGATACGCAGTATTTT,CASSLRWGWGHQETDTQYF
.,TRBJ2-2,TRBV29-1,many,TGCAGCGTTGGACAGACTACGAACACCGGGGAGCTGTTTTTT,CSVGQTTNTGELFF
TRBD1,TRBJ2-7,TRBV7-9,.,TGTGCCAGCAGCTTTGGTCTCGGACAGGGGGCGTGGTACGAGCAGTACTTC,CASSFGLGQGAWYEQYF
.,TRBJ2-5,TRBV15,few,TGTGCCACCAGCAGAGTGATCCGGGGAGAGACCCAGTACTTC,CATSRVIRGETQYF
.,TRBJ2-7,TRBV6-4,many,TGTGCCAGCAGTGATGCTGCGGGCGGGACTGGCGAGCAGTACTTC,CASSDAAGGTGEQYF
.,TRBJ2-3,TRBV6-4,.,TGTGCCAGCAGTGACTTGTCAGGGGATGGGACAGATACGCAGTATTTT,CASSDLSGDGTDTQYF
TRBD1,TRBJ2-7,TRBV7-2,once,TGTGCCAGCAGCGAAAACAGGGGCCGTGAGCAGTACTTC,CASSENRGREQYF
TRBD2,TRBJ2-3,TRBV4-3,.,TGCGCCAGCAGCCAAGAGATGAGCGGGGGAAGCACTAGCACAGATACGCAGTATTTT,CASSQEMSGGSTSTDTQYF
TRBD2,TRBJ2-5,TRBV7-2,.,TGTGCCAGCAGCCCGGGACTAGGACTCGAGACCCAGTACTTC,CASSPGLGLETQYF
.,TRBJ1-1,TRBV15,few,TGTGCCACCAGTCGCTTCCAGGGCACTGAAGCTTTCTTT,CATSRFQGTEAFF
TRBD2,TRBJ2-5,TRBV3-1,.,TGTGCCAGCAGCCTACGACTAGCGGACGAGACCCAGTACTTC,CASSLRLADETQYF
.,TRBJ2-6,TRBV28,.,TGTGCCAGCAGTCCCCCCAGCTCTGGGGCCAACGTCCTGACTTTC,CASSPPSSGANVLTF
TRBD2,TRBJ2-3,TRBV4-2,few,TGTGCCAGCAGCCAAGTAGCGGGAGTGAGTGCAGATACGCAGTATTTT,CASSQVAGVSADTQYF
.,TRBJ2-2,TRBV9,few,TGTGCCAGCAGCGTGCAGGGGCGGTCGAACACCGGGGAGCTGTTTTTT,CASSVQGRSNTGELFF
TRBD2,TRBJ2-5,TRBV4-3,.,TGCGCCAGCAGCCAGACCATAAGCGGGGGTAGCGGGAGGGCGCGGGGGACCCAGTACTTC,CASSQTISGGSGRARGTQYF
TRBD1,TRBJ1-5,TRBV5-1,many,TGCGCCAGCAGTACCACAGGGGCACTCGGAGGCAATCAGCCCCAGCATTTT,CASSTTGALGGNQPQHF
TRBD2,TRBJ2-1,TRBV28,.,TGTGCCAGCCCTCCCAGGTGGGCGGGAGGGGGGCCCTACTACAATGAGCAGTTCTTC,CASPPRWAGGGPYYNEQFF
.,TRBJ1-1,TRBV11-2,few,TGTGCCAGCAGCCAGGGGCGCGTGGTGAACACTGAAGCTTTCTTT,CASSQGRVVNTEAFF
TRBD1,TRBJ2-3,TRBV20-1,.,TGCAGTGCTAGGTATCAGGGGGCCACAGATACGCAGTATTTT,CSARYQGATDTQYF
.,TRBJ2-6,TRBV5-1,once,TGCGCCAGCAGCTTGGACTCCCCTGGGGCCAACGTCCTGACTTTC,CASSLDSPGANVLTF
TRBD2,TRBJ2-3,TRBV20-1,.,TGCAGTGTCCCCCCTCGGACTAGCGGGAGCACAGATACGCAGTATTTT,CSVPPRTSGSTDTQYF
TRBD2,TRBJ2-5,TRBV20-1,many,TGCAGTGCTAGAGATGGCGGGAGGGCCTGGGAGACCCAGTACTTC,CSARDGGRAWETQYF
.,TRBJ2-3,TRBV29-1,.,TGCAGCGTTGATGGCGGGGCGGGAGATACGCAGTATTTT,CSVDGGAGDTQYF
.,TRBJ2-7,TRBV5-1,.,TGCGCCAGCAAGAGGCGGACAGACGCCTACGAGCAGTACTTC,CASKRRTDAYEQYF
TRBD2,TRBJ2-2,TRBV11-2,.,TGTGCCAGCAGCTTAGTAGAATGGGGACTAGGGACGAACACCGGGGAGCTGTTTTTT,CASSLVEWGLGTNTGELFF
.,TRBJ2-5,TRBV9,few,TGTGCCAGCAGCGTTATGTCCCAAGAGACCCAGTACTTC,CASSVMSQETQYF
TRBD2,TRBJ2-3,TRBV12-3/TRBV12-4,.,TGTGCCAGCAGTTCGACTAGCGGGAGTGGAGATACGCAGTATTTT,CASSSTSGSGDTQYF
TRBD2,TRBJ2-1,TRBV4-2,many,TGTGCCAGCAGCCAAGCCCCGGGGGGGCTAGCGGGAGGAGGCAAGCAGTTCTTC,CASSQAPGGLAGGGKQFF
.,TRBJ2-1,TRBV5-5,few,TGTGCCAGCAGCTTGATCAGGCGGTACAATGAGCAGTTCTTC,CASSLIRRYNEQFF
.,TRBJ2-7,TRBV28,few,TGTGCCACCGGCACCGGGGGTCACTACGAGCAGTACTTC,CATGTGGHYEQYF
.,TRBJ1-6,TRBV25-1,.,TGTGCCAGCAGTCCGGGGTCAAATTCACCCCTCCACTTT,CASSPGSNSPLHF
TRBD1,TRBJ2-7,TRBV20-1,few,TGCAGCCTATCAACGACAGGGGGGATTTACGAGCAGTACTTC,CSLSTTGGIYEQYF
TRBD2,TRBJ2-5,TRBV5-1,.,TGCGCCAGCAGCTTCGCGGGAGCTCGAGAGACCCAGTACTTC,CASSFAGARETQYF
.,TRBJ2-7,TRBV6-5,few,TGTGCCAGCAGTTCCCTGACTAAAAACCGCTACGAGCAGTACTTC,CASSSLTKNRYEQYF
.,TRBJ1-2,TRBV4-1,few,TGCGCCAGCAGCAAAAGCCAGGCACAGGTCTATGGCTACACCTTC,CASSKSQAQVYGYTF
.,TRBJ2-3,TRBV20-1,.,TGCAGTGCTAGGGAGACTGAGCGGGCGGCTCAGGATACGCAGTATTTT,CSARETERAAQDTQYF
.,TRBJ2-7,TRBV7-7,.,TGTGCTAGCAGCTTAAGATGGCGACAGAGAAGTTACTACGAGCAGTACTTC,CASSLRWRQRSYYEQYF
TRBD1,TRBJ2-3,TRBV12-3/TRBV12-4,many,TGTGCCAGCAGTTTTCTCCAGGGGGCAGATACGCAGTATTTT,CASSFLQGADTQYF
.,TRBJ2-3,TRBV20-1,.,TGCAGTGCTCCCATTCTAACCCGCGGCACAGATACGCAGTATTTT,CSAPILTRGTDTQYF
.,TRBJ2-5,TRBV7-9,many,TGTGCCAGCAGCGAACAGGTTGGAGAGACCCAGTACTTC,CASSEQVGETQYF
.,TRBJ1-1,TRBV5-1,few,TGCGCCAGCAGCTTTAACAGGGCGAACACTGAAGCTTTCTTT,CASSFNRANTEAFF
.,TRBJ2-1,TRBV20-1,few,TGCAGTGCTAGAAGGGACAATGAGCAGTTCTTC,CSARRDNEQFF
TRBD2,TRBJ2-3,TRBV9,few,TGTGCCAGCAGCGTAGCTGCGGGGGGGCAGAAAGATACGCAGTATTTT,CASSVAAGGQKDTQYF
.,TRBJ2-1,TRBV6-1,.,TGTGCCAGCAGCACCGGGAGTAGCGGCGAGGGGAATGAGCAGTTCTTC,CASSTGSSGEGNEQFF
TRBD2,TRBJ2-2,TRBV28,few,TGTGCCAGCAGTCCCCGCTCTAGCGGGAGGGGCATCGGGGAGCTGTTTTTT,CASSPRSSGRGIGELFF
.,TRBJ2-3,TRBV5-1,many,TGCGCCAGCCGGGTTAGCCCCGGGGCTGGAGATACGCAGTATTTT,CASRVSPGAGDTQYF
TRBD1,TRBJ2-4,TRBV19,few,TGTGCCAGTAGTCAGGGGGTAAACATTCAGTACTTC,CASSQGVNIQYF
.,TRBJ1-5,TRBV2,many,TGTGCCAGCAGTGTCGGCGAGGCCGGGGGTCAGCCCCAGCATTTT,CASSVGEAGGQPQHF
.,TRBJ2-7,TRBV5-1,.,TGCGCCAGCAGCTTGACGGGAGTATCCAACGAGCAGTACTTC,CASSLTGVSNEQYF
.,TRBJ2-7,TRBV7-8,many,TGTGCCAGCAGCAGATCCTCCAAACGAATTCCCTACGAGCAGTACTTC,CASSRSSKRIPYEQYF
.,TRBJ2-3,TRBV20-1,.,TGCAGTGCTAGTCCAGACGATACGCAGTATTTT,CSASPDDTQYF
TRBD1,TRBJ1-1,TRBV28,.,TGTGCCAGCAGTCTTGGCGGGACAGGGAACACTGAAGCTTTCTTT,CASSLGGTGNTEAFF
TRBD2,TRBJ2-7,TRBV2,.,TGTGCCAGCAGTGAAAGCGGGAGTACTTACGAGCAGTACTTC,CASSESGSTYEQYF